This T cell receptor beta chain derives from a study of neurological immune-mediated disorders. Study as a whole: The 35 or so patients with multiple sclerosis comprised 31 relapsing-remitting cases and 3 secondary progressive cases. General study points: Levels of TCR clonal expansion peaked in HTLV-1-associated myelopathy and reached their lowest in multiple sclerosis, under those of healthy controls. Any association between clinical or MRI features and the multiple sclerosis repertoire cluster was absent.

Note on this clonotype: As yet, its antigen is unknown.

Synthesis of cDNA was carried out by template-switch 5'RACE. The reaction used 10-nucleotide random UMIs. From the 5' RACE reads, TCRdb called clonotypes with MiXCR, one entry per CDR3 protein. The sample carries 50,000 or so distinct CDR3 sequences, 3% to 4% recorded once. The CDR3 covers 14 residues. Trimming cost V 0 bases and J 1 base, with 7 bases left between them. Germline CDR1 and CDR2: SGHRS and YFSETQ. This chain uses TRBV5-1 with TRBJ1-2; no firm D call. The sequenced sample consisted of PBMCs. This clonotype was sampled from a woman aged 55-69 years with multiple sclerosis. For the CDR3, the DNA is TGCGCCAGCAGCTTGGGTACAGTTAACTATGGCTACACCTTC. It codes for CASSLGTVNYGYTF.